This T cell receptor beta chain comes out of a study of T-cell reconstitution after alpha-beta-depleted transplantation in children. The CDR3 runs 17 residues. Trimming took 3 bases from V and 4 from J, leaving 21 bases between them. Comments on this clonotype: What it binds is unknown.

Findings and limits, study-wide: Newly made T cells mostly supplied T-cell counts and diversity one year after transplant.

Preparation of the TCRbeta library involved a method that used unique molecular identifiers. TCRdb fed the PCR reads into MiXCR, producing one record per CDR3 protein. Of just over 950,000 distinct CDR3 sequences in the sample, around 30% were seen once. The sample in question was PBMCs, mostly from graft donor cells, obtained 360 days after TCRalphabeta/CD19-depleted stem cell transplant. The clonotype was recovered from a boy in the first two years of life who had a stem cell transplant for SCID, so the T cells may come from the graft donor. The chain is built from TRBV12-3 or TRBV12-4 and TRBJ2-5, with D perhaps matching TRBD1 (6 bases). Here the CDR3 DNA reads TGTGCCAGCAGTTTTTCCCCCAGGGGTAGTCCCCGAGAGACCCAGTACTTC. This sequence encodes CASSFSPRGSPRETQYF.